Listed here are 10 T cell receptor beta chains from one sample, sequenced in a study of T cell repertoires in cytomegalovirus infection. Each CDR3 protein is one row after TCRdb ran MiXCR on the reads. Among under 250,000 distinct CDR3 sequences listed, 6% to 8% were seen once. The sample comprised PBMCs. These receptors came from a human donor in good health (CMV status not recorded). Some clones in this sample may be carry-over from other donors' samples.

The chain carries TRBV20-1 and TRBJ1-2; D gene ambiguous. Germline V CDR1 and CDR2: DFQATT, SNEGSKA (reference sequence). The CDR3 sequence is 16 residues long. Trimming cost V 2 bases and J 2 bases, with 18 bases left between them. The CDR3 nucleotides are TGCAGTGCTAGACTCTCCGGCGGCAAGTCCAACTATGGCTACACCTTC. It is translated as CSARLSGGKSNYGYTF.

This clonotype came up many times. CDR3 in DNA: TGCGCCAGCAGCTATGGGACAGGCGATAACTATGGCTACACCTTC. Protein: CASSYGTGDNYGYTF. This chain joins TRBV5-1 and TRBJ1-2; 8 bases line up with TRBD1. The J segment lost 1 base and the V segment lost 3 bases, leaving 5 bases of the junction unmatched. From germline, CDR1 is SGHRS and CDR2 YFSETQ. The CDR3 sequence is 15 residues long.

This clonotype was seen many times. The chain recombines TRBV29-1 with TRBJ2-1; possible D gene TRBD1, 8 bases. Trimming took off 7 bases at V and 6 bases at J, with 19 bases between the two ends. The CDR3 contains 14 residues. The V gene's germline CDR1 is SQVTM and CDR2 ANQGSEA. CDR3 sequence: CSGGGTGKGNEQFF. The CDR3 DNA is TGCAGCGGGGGGGGGACAGGAAAGGGCAATGAGCAGTTCTTC.

As to this clonotype: A much larger clone differs from this one at a single base, so this may be a read error. This chain uses TRBV6-6 with TRBJ1-2, with D perhaps TRBD1 (6 bases). This CDR3 has 13 residues. The germline gives CDR1 MNHNY, CDR2 SVGAGI (reference sequence). With 4 bases removed from V and 8 bases from J, the gap between germline ends came to 14 bases. The CDR3 region is CASSWRGPGGYTF. The CDR3 nucleotides read TGTGCCAGCAGTTGGCGGGGGCCGGGGGGCTACACCTTC.

This clonotype was recorded at least ten times. The V call is TRBV15, the J call TRBJ1-4, with no clear D. The CDR3 length is 13 residues. Trimming stripped 5 bases from V and 5 bases from J, with 9 bases between. The germline gives CDR1 LNHNV, CDR2 YYDKDF (reference sequence). The CDR3 region has the DNA TGTGCCACCAGCGTAGGGCGAAATGAAAAACTGTTTTTT. This sequence encodes CATSVGRNEKLFF.

Ten or more counts support this clonotype. The chain links TRBV20-1 to TRBJ2-3; no definite D call. V was cut by 0 bases and J by 0 bases, with 4 bases left in between. Germline CDR1 DFQATT, CDR2 SNEGSKA (reference sequence). This CDR3 contains 13 residues. For the CDR3, the DNA is TGCAGTGCTAGAGAGACTAGCACAGATACGCAGTATTTT. Residues: CSARETSTDTQYF.

This clonotype appeared many times. The rearrangement links TRBV5-6 to TRBJ2-3; a possible D gene is TRBD2 (6 bases). Trimming pared 4 bases from V and 9 bases from J, leaving 9 bases between. Germline values: CDR1 SGHDT, CDR2 YYEEEE. The CDR3 has 11 residues. CDR3 nucleotides: TGTGCCAGCAGCGCTAGCGACACGCAGTATTTT. This encodes CASSASDTQYF.

This clonotype was seen at least ten times. The CDR3 here is CASSYPRGEGTEAFF. The DNA for the CDR3 is TGTGCCAGCAGTTACCCCCGTGGGGAAGGGACTGAAGCTTTCTTT. The J gene is TRBJ1-1, the V gene TRBV6-2 or TRBV6-3; no firm D call. V lost 2 bases and J 5 bases, leaving 15 bases between the germline ends. The germline gives CDR1 MNHEY, CDR2 SVGEGT. The CDR3 extends over 15 amino acids.

At least ten counts were recorded for this clonotype. This rearrangement joins TRBV29-1 to TRBJ1-2, with D unresolved. The germline V gene encodes CDR1 SQVTM and CDR2 ANQGSEA. The CDR3 has 13 residues. V was cut by 7 bases and J by 5 bases, with 17 bases left in between. CDR3 residues: CSARRAGSYGYTF. Written as DNA, the CDR3 is TGCAGCGCCCGCCGGGCAGGCAGTTATGGCTACACCTTC.

This clonotype was detected many times. The J gene is TRBJ2-4, the V gene TRBV7-2; D gene ambiguous. V dropped 1 base and J dropped 7 bases, with 14 bases sitting between them. The CDR3 runs 15 residues. CDR1 SGHTA and CDR2 FQGNSA come from the germline V gene. CDR3 in amino acids: CASSLEAVQSNIQYF. CDR3 DNA sequence: TGTGCCAGCAGCTTAGAGGCTGTTCAGAGCAACATTCAGTACTTC.